This T cell receptor beta chain was captured in a study of chemoradiotherapy in HPV16-positive cancers. Study-level information: Functional T-cell assays on a couple of HPV16-positive patients' cells defined candidate HPV-specific clones and common TCR motifs.

TCRdb's copy holds only in-frame clones and misses some; the assay was immunoSEQ multiplex PCR. The sample carries tens of thousands of clones, around nine tenths recorded once. The CDR3 is 15 residues long. The germline CDR1 and CDR2 sequences are PRHDT and FYEKMQ (reference sequence). V was pared by 0 bases and J by 0 bases, with 6 bases between. Regarding this clone: Its antigen is not known.

Study conclusions and caveats: Non-HPV-specific T cells did not expand in tumors during treatment, whereas candidate HPV-specific clones and E7-related motifs did. Functional assays defining HPV-specific T cells used only two HPV16-positive patients.

The V call is TRBV13, the J call TRBJ2-1, with no clear D. The source was blood, collected from a patient who underwent chemoradiotherapy. This sequence was found in a human donor with HPV-associated anogenital cancer. This CDR3 reads CASSLGRYSYNEQFF. Here the CDR3 DNA reads TGTGCCAGCAGCTTAGGACGGTACTCCTACAATGAGCAGTTCTTC. The entire variable domain, with the rest obtained from reference TRBV13 and TRBJ2-1, is as follows: AAGVIQSPRHLIKEKRETATLKCYPIPRHDTVYWYQQGPGQDPQFLISFYEKMQSDKGSIPDRFSAQQFSDYHSELNMSSLELGDSALYFCASSLGRYSYNEQFFGPGTRLTVL.